This note documents a single TCR beta chain sequence. Its target is unknown. This sample is part of a study of OX40 agonist ivuxolimab in advanced cancers. Study background: Clinicians treated patients with ivuxolimab, an agonistic anti-OX40 (CD134) antibody. Three individuals attained partial responses, comprising one hepatocellular carcinoma case and two cutaneous melanoma cases.

General study findings and limits: Expanded clones were, on average, more numerous among CD8+ T cells than CD4+. Both CD4+ and CD8+ T cell populations in blood had undergone clonal expansion by week 6 at 0.1 to 3.0 mg/kg.

Repertoires were generated with immunoSEQ multiplex PCR, while TCRdb's copy carries only in-frame clones and drops some. The sample lists over 85,000 clones, around 90% occurring once. CDR1 and CDR2 (germline): MNHNS, SASEGT. After removal of 6 bases from V and 4 bases from J, the junction contained 2 bases not matched to a gene. The length of the CDR3 is 13 residues. This specimen was CD4+ or CD8+ T cells sorted from blood, taken in a trial of the OX40 agonist ivuxolimab. The chain uses TRBV6-1 and TRBJ1-3; 8 nucleotides match TRBD1. The receptor's source is an adult with an advanced solid tumor such as melanoma, head and neck, liver or kidney cancer. CDR3 residues: CASRRDRGNTIYF. CDR3 in DNA: TGTGCCAGCAGGCGGGACAGGGGAAACACCATATATTTT.